What follows is one T cell receptor (beta chain) and its context. This entry comes from a study of blood T cell repertoires in COVID-19. Overall study: The United States, Italy and Spain were the sources of the acute and convalescent COVID-19 samples. T cells, B-cell-depleted T cells, or PBMCs provided the cDNA or gDNA that served as material.

The CDR3 has 13 residues. Germline V gene lookup returns CDR1 MNHNY and CDR2 SVGAGI (reference sequence). The V end lost 8 bases, the J end lost 4 bases, and 15 bases lay between the germline ends. In the source study's methods: Nucleated cell counts were estimated from reference gene primer amplification. Data came from immunoSEQ multiplex PCR; TCRdb stores just in-frame clones and leaves some out. The V and J calls and the clone size are those of that table, but D and trimming were determined from the DNA. The table lists around 77,000 clones, approximately 85% of them singletons. The source material was peripheral blood. This chain links TRBV6-6 with TRBJ2-7, with D maybe TRBD2 (6 bases). The receptor was derived from a man older than 75 with acute or convalescent COVID-19. CDR3 loop: CASLGGVVYEQYF. Written as DNA, the CDR3 is TGTGCCAGCCTAGGCGGGGTTGTATACGAGCAGTACTTC.